This entry concerns a single TCR beta chain. Its antigen remains unidentified. The sample belongs to a study of lymphopenia after photon versus proton radiotherapy. Produced via immunoSEQ multiplex PCR; TCRdb's table is partial and in-frame only. The data show about 22,000 clones, about 89% seen once. Findings and limits, study-wide: Larger post-nadir TCR diversity loss correlated inversely with survival in deceased patients. Under photons, naive T cells and diversity fell while effector/memory populations rose. After lymphocyte nadir, photon-treated repertoires showed oligoclonal expansion, especially CD8+ Temra. Survival link was tested only in deceased patients; proton benefit remains a possibility.

Trimming left V 3 bases short and J 5 bases short, with 14 bases between. Germline V gene lookup returns CDR1 LNHDA and CDR2 SQIVND (reference sequence). CDR3 length: 14 amino acids. This receptor was obtained from a man older than 75 with esophageal cancer. The sequencing used peripheral blood, collected from a patient treated with proton-based radiotherapy. The chain couples TRBV19 to TRBJ2-7; unclear D gene. The CDR3 region has the DNA TGTGCCAGTAGTATGCTAGGGCAGGAGCACGAGCAGTACTTC. Protein: CASSMLGQEHEQYF.